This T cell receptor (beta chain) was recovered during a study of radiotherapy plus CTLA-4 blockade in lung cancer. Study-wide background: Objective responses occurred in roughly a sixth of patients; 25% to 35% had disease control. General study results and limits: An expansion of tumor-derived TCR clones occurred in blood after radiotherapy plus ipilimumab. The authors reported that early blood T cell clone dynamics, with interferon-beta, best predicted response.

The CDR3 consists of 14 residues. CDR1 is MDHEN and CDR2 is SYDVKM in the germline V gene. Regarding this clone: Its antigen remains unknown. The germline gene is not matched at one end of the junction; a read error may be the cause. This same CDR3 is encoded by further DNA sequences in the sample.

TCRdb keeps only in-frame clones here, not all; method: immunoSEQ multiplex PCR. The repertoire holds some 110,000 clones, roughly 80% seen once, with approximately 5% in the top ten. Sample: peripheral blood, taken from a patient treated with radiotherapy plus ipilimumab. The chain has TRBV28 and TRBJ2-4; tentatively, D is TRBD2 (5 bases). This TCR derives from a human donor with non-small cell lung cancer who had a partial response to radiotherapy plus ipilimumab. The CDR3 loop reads CASNPGWAKNIQYF. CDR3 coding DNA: TGTGCAAGCAACCCGGGGTGGGCCAAAAACATTCAGTACTTC.